The sequence of this TCR beta chain was determined in a study of blood T cells in healthy people across ages. This clonotype showed up just a few times. The CDR3 is made up of 12 amino acids. Germline V lookup: CDR1 DFQATT, CDR2 SNEGSKA (reference sequence). The germline V and J ends were trimmed by 6 bases and 5 bases, with 10 bases remaining between them. Peripheral blood, ten milliliters per donor, was collected. Each sample gave at least 6.5 million isolated PBMCs. A second PCR of 7 to 11 cycles used a sample-barcoded 5' primer and a J-beta primer mix. Every single cDNA molecule received a tag from a template-switch adaptor with 12 random nucleotides. TCRdb fed the 5' RACE reads into MiXCR, producing one record per CDR3 protein. This sample has over 600,000 distinct CDR3 sequences; roughly two fifths occur once, and the top ten carry 30%.

The sequence derives from a man older than 75 in good health. The sample consisted of blood. This chain links TRBV20-1 with TRBJ1-4; no reliable D call. The CDR3 DNA is TGCAGTGCCGTTCCCCGGAATGAAAAACTGTTTTTT. This encodes CSAVPRNEKLFF.